The clone carrying this T cell receptor beta chain has a count of ten or more. The antigen remains undetermined. The data are from a study of breast tumors, draining lymph nodes, adjacent tissues. Overall study results and limits: Luminal-like breast cancer showed significantly higher tumor–nontumor repertoire similarity than basal-like. Tumors had less TCR diversity than lymph nodes, more than nontumor tissue. The data were judged consistent with most tumor T cells coming from lymph node and expanding in tumor. That most tumor T cells come from lymph nodes remained unproven.

V shed 5 bases and J 5 bases; nucleotides not matched to a gene: 9. Germline values: CDR1 SGHAT, CDR2 FQNNGV. The CDR3 is 16 amino acids. Via MiXCR, TCRdb re-called the multiplex PCR reads, giving one row per CDR3 protein. Here the sample spans about 230,000 distinct CDR3 sequences, 32% being singletons. Breast cancer patients provided tissue from their axillary draining lymph nodes. Sequencing input: axillary lymph node tissue. The chain employs TRBV11-2 and TRBJ2-2; 9 nucleotides match TRBD2. This TCR derives from a female donor with breast cancer. Some clones in this sample may be carry-over from other donors' samples. The CDR3 loop is CASSPAGGPGTGELFF. The CDR3 DNA sequence: TGTGCCAGCAGCCCGGCGGGAGGGCCGGGGACCGGGGAGCTGTTTTTT.